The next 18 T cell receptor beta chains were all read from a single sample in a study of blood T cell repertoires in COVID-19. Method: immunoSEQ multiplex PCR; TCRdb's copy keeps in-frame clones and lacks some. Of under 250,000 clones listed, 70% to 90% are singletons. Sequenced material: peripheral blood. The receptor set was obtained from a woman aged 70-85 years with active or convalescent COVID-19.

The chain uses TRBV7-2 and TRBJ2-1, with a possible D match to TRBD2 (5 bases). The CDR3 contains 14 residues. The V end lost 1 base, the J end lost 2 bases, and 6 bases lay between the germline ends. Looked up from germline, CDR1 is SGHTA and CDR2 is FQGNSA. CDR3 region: CASSLGSAYNEQFF. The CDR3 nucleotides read TGTGCCAGCAGCTTAGGTAGCGCCTACAATGAGCAGTTCTTC. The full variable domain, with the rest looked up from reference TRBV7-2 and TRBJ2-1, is GAGVSQSPSNKVTEKGKDVELRCDPISGHTALYWYRQSLGQGLEFLIYFQGNSAPDKSGLPSDRFSAERTGGSVSTLTIQRTQQEDSAVYLCASSLGSAYNEQFFGPGTRLTVL.

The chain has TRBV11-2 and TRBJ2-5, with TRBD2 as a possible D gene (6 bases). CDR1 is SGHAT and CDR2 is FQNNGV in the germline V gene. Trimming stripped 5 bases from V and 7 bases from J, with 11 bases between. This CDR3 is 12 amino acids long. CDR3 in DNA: TGTGCCAGCAGCATTAACGGGGGGACCCAGTACTTC. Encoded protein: CASSINGGTQYF. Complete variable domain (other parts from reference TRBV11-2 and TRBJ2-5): EAGVAQSPRYKIIEKRQSVAFWCNPISGHATLYWYQQILGQGPKLLIQFQNNGVVDDSQLPKDRFSAERLKGVDSTLKIQPAKLEDSAVYLCASSINGGTQYFGPGTRLLVL.

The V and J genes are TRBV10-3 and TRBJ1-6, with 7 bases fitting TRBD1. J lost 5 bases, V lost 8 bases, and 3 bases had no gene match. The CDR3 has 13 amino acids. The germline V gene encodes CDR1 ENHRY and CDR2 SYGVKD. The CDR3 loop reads CAISGTDNSPLHF. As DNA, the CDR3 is TGTGCCATCTCCGGGACAGATAATTCACCCCTCCACTTT.

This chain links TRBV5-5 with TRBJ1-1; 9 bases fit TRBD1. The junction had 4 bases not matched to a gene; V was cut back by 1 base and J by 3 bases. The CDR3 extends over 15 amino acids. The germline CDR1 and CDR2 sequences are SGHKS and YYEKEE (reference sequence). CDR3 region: CASSLTGQGYTEAFF. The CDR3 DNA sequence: TGTGCCAGCAGCTTGACGGGACAGGGATACACTGAAGCTTTCTTT.

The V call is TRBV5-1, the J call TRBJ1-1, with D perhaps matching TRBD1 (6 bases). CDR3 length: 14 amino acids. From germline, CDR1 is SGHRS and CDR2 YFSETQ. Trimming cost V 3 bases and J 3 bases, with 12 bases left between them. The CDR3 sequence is CASSSQGQDTEAFF. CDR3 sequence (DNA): TGCGCCAGCAGCTCGCAGGGGCAAGACACTGAAGCTTTCTTT.

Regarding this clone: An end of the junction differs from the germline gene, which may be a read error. CDR3 amino acids: CASSLVSSNEQFF. Written as DNA, the CDR3 is TGTGCCAGCAGCTTGGTGTCCTCCAATGAGCAGTTCTTC. This chain uses TRBV5-4 with TRBJ2-1; D is unresolved. The CDR3 totals 13 residues. Per germline, CDR1 SGHNT and CDR2 YYREEE (reference sequence).

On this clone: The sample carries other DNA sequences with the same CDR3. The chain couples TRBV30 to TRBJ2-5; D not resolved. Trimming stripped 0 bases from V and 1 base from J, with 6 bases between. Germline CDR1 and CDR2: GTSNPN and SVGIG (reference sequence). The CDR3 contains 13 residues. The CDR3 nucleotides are TGTGCCTGGAGTGTACTCCTCCAAGAGACCCAGTACTTC. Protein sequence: CAWSVLLQETQYF. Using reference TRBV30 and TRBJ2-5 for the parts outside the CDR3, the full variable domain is SQTIHQWPATLVQPVGSPLSLECTVEGTSNPNLYWYRQAAGRGLQLLFYSVGIGQISSEVPQNLSASRPQDRQFILSSKKLLLSDSGFYLCAWSVLLQETQYFGPGTRLLVL.

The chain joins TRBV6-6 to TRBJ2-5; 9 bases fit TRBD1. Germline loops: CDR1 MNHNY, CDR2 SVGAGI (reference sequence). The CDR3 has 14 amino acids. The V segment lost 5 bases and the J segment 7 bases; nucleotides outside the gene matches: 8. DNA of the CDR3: TGTGCCAGCAGTCTTGGACAGGGGACAAGGACCCAGTACTTC. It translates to CASSLGQGTRTQYF.

This CDR3 is CASSATSAPLEQFF. In DNA form, the CDR3 reads TGTGCCAGCAGCGCGACTAGCGCCCCATTGGAGCAGTTCTTC. This chain joins TRBV7-8 and TRBJ2-1; TRBD2 agrees at 8 bases. CDR1 is SGHVS and CDR2 is FQNEAQ in the germline V gene. The V gene end was trimmed by 5 bases and the J gene end by 10 bases; junction bases not matched to a gene: 10. The CDR3 is made up of 14 amino acids. Using reference TRBV7-8 and TRBJ2-1 for the parts outside the CDR3, the full variable domain is GAGVSQSPRYKVAKRGQDVALRCDPISGHVSLFWYQQALGQGPEFLTYFQNEAQLDKSGLPSDRFFAERPEGSVSTLKIQRTQQEDSAVYLCASSATSAPLEQFFGPGTRLTVL.

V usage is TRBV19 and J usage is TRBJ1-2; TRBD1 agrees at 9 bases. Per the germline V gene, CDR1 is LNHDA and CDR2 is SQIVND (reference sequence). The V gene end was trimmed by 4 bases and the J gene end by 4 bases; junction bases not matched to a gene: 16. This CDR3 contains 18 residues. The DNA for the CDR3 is TGTGCCAGTAGTACCTTAGGGGGACAGGGAGCCGTAGGCTATGGCTACACCTTC. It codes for CASSTLGGQGAVGYGYTF.

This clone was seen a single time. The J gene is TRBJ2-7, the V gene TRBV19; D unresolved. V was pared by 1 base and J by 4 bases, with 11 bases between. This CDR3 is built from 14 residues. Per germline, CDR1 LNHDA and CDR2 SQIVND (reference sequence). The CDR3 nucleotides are TGTGCCAGTAGTATAGGTGATGAGAGGTACGAGCAGTACTTC. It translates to CASSIGDERYEQYF.

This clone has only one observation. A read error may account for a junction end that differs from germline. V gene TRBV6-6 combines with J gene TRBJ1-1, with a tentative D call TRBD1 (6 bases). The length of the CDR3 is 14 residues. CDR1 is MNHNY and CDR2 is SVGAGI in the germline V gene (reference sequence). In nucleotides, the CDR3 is TGTGCCAGCAGCTACTACAGGGAAAACACTGAAGCTTTCTTT. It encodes CASSYYRENTEAFF.

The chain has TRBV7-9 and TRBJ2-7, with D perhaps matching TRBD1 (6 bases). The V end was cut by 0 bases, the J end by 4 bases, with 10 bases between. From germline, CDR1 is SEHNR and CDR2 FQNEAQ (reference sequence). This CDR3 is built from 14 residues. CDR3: CASSLALQGYEQYF. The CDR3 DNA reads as TGTGCCAGCAGCTTAGCGCTACAGGGATACGAGCAGTACTTC. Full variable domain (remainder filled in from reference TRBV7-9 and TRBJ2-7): DTGVSQNPRHKITKRGQNVTFRCDPISEHNRLYWYRQTLGQGPEFLTYFQNEAQLEKSRLLSDRFSAERPKGSFSTLEIQRTEQGDSAMYLCASSLALQGYEQYFGPGTRLTVT.

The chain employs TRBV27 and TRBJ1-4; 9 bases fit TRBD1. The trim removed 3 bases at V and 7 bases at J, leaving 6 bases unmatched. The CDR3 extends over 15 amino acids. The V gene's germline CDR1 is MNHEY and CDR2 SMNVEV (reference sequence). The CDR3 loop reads CASSFLQGAREKLFF. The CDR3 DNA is TGTGCCAGCAGTTTTCTACAGGGGGCGCGTGAAAAACTGTTTTTT.

The CDR3 nucleotides read TGTGCCAGCAGCTCACAGGGGTGGAACTATGGCTACACCTTC. This translates into CASSSQGWNYGYTF. The chain has TRBV5-4 and TRBJ1-2, with TRBD1 matching over 7 bases. The CDR3 runs 14 residues. Trimming cost V 3 bases and J 2 bases; bases outside gene matches: 4. The V gene's germline CDR1 is SGHNT and CDR2 YYREEE (reference sequence). Filled out from reference TRBV5-4 and TRBJ1-2, the complete variable domain reads ETGVTQSPTHLIKTRGQQVTLRCSSQSGHNTVSWYQQALGQGPQFIFQYYREEENGRGNFPPRFSGLQFPNYSSELNVNALELDDSALYLCASSSQGWNYGYTFGSGTRLTVV.

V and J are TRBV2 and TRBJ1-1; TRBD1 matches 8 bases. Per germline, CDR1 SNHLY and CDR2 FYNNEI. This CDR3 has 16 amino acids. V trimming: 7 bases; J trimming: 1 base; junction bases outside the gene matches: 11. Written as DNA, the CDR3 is TGTGCCAGCATGGGGAGACCAGGGGGCGCGAACACTGAAGCTTTCTTT. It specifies CASMGRPGGANTEAFF. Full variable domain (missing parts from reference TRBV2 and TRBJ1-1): EPEVTQTPSHQVTQMGQEVILRCVPISNHLYFYWYRQILGQKVEFLVSFYNNEISEKSEIFDDQFSVERPDGSNFTLKIRSTKLEDSAMYFCASMGRPGGANTEAFFGQGTRLTVV.

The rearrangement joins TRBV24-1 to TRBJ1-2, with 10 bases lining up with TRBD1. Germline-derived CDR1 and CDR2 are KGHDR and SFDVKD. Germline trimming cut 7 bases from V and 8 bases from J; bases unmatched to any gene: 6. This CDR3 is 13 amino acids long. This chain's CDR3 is CATRGDRGGGYTF. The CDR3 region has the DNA TGTGCCACCAGAGGGGACAGGGGAGGAGGCTACACCTTC.

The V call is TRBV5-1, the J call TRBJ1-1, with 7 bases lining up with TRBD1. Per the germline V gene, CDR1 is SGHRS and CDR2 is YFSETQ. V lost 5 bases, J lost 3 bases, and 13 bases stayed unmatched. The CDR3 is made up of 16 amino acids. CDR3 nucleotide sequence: TGCGCCAGCAGAAGGATGAGGGGGCGCCAGGACACTGAAGCTTTCTTT. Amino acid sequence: CASRRMRGRQDTEAFF.